One and the same sample provided the 26 T cell receptor beta chains below, sequenced in a study of T cells after somatic rescue of genetic block. Here immunoSEQ multiplex PCR was the method, and the copy in TCRdb shows in-frame clones only, minus some. The sample has tens of thousands of clones, 90% to 97% seen once. Sequencing was carried out using peripheral blood mononuclear cells (PBMCs). The source is a child less than two years old.

This sequence joins TRBV6-1 and TRBJ1-6; no firm D call. The germline V gene encodes CDR1 MNHNS and CDR2 SASEGT. V dropped 4 bases and J dropped 14 bases, with 9 bases sitting between them. The CDR3 is 11 amino acids. DNA of the CDR3: TGTGCCAGCAGTGCTACACCGGCCCTCCACTTT. This sequence encodes CASSATPALHF.

The rearrangement joins TRBV4-3 to TRBJ2-1; 9 nucleotides align to TRBD1. Germline assignment: CDR1 LGHNA and CDR2 YSLEER. This CDR3 is built from 15 residues. The J segment lost 4 bases and the V segment lost 3 bases, leaving 4 bases of the junction unmatched. CDR3 in amino acids: CASSQGTGNYNEQFF. In DNA, the CDR3 is TGCGCCAGCAGCCAGGGGACAGGGAATTACAATGAGCAGTTCTTC.

J is TRBJ2-1 and V is TRBV5-4, with a tentative D call TRBD2 (5 bases). Trimming stripped 3 bases from V and 7 bases from J, with 17 bases between. The CDR3 is 15 residues long. Germline CDR1 SGHNT, CDR2 YYREEE (reference sequence). CDR3: CASSSPFGPGNEQFF. The DNA of the CDR3 is TGTGCCAGCAGCTCCCCTTTTGGGCCGGGGAATGAGCAGTTCTTC. The full variable domain, completed using reference TRBV5-4 and TRBJ2-1, is ETGVTQSPTHLIKTRGQQVTLRCSSQSGHNTVSWYQQALGQGPQFIFQYYREEENGRGNFPPRFSGLQFPNYSSELNVNALELDDSALYLCASSSPFGPGNEQFFGPGTRLTVL.

This chain joins TRBV11-2 and TRBJ2-1; TRBD2 matches 10 bases. J was trimmed by 4 bases and V by 1 base; bases with no gene match: 4. Germline-derived CDR1 and CDR2 are SGHAT and FQNNGV. This CDR3 has 16 amino acids. CDR3 region: CASSLGSGGWYNEQFF. CDR3 bases: TGTGCCAGCAGCTTAGGTAGCGGGGGGTGGTACAATGAGCAGTTCTTC.

V and J are TRBV5-4 and TRBJ2-3; 8 bases agree with TRBD1. The CDR3 spans 15 residues. Trimming removed 3 bases from V and 2 bases from J; junction bases left unmatched: 5. CDR1 and CDR2 from the germline V gene are SGHNT and YYREEE (reference sequence). The CDR3 spells CASSSSDRDTDTQYF. The DNA of the CDR3 is TGTGCCAGCAGCTCCTCGGACAGGGACACAGATACGCAGTATTTT.

On this clone: The sample carries other DNA sequences with the same CDR3. V is TRBV18 and J is TRBJ1-1; D remains unclear. CDR3 size: 13 residues. V lost 1 base to trimming and J lost 0 bases, with 3 bases between them. The germline CDR1 and CDR2 sequences are KGHSH and LQKENI. The CDR3 DNA follows: TGTGCCAGCTCACCACAGGTGAACACTGAAGCTTTCTTT. This encodes CASSPQVNTEAFF.

The table lists this clone with a count of one. This chain links TRBV14 with TRBJ2-1; D is unresolved. Germline V gene sequence: CDR1 SGHDN, CDR2 FVKESK. The ends were cut back, 3 bases at V and 0 bases at J, with 6 bases in the middle. The CDR3 consists of 14 residues. The CDR3 protein is CASSHLSSYNEQFF. As DNA, the CDR3 is TGTGCCAGCAGCCACCTGAGCTCCTACAATGAGCAGTTCTTC.

The chain joins TRBV7-2 to TRBJ2-5; 11 bases are shared with TRBD1. The CDR3 is made up of 15 amino acids. Germline CDR1 is SGHTA and CDR2 is FQGNSA. Trimming at V came to 5 bases and at J to 4 bases, leaving 6 bases not matched to a gene. As DNA, the CDR3 is TGTGCCAGCAGCGAGCGGACAGGGGGCGGAGAGACCCAGTACTTC. This gives the protein CASSERTGGGETQYF.

The genes are TRBV6-1 and TRBJ2-6; no definite D call. The germline gives CDR1 MNHNS, CDR2 SASEGT. Deletions cut 10 bases from V and 4 bases from J, with 14 bases between. This CDR3 has 14 residues. CDR3 sequence reads: CAIQRLRGANVLTF. CDR3 nucleotides: TGTGCCATACAGAGGTTGAGAGGGGCCAACGTCCTGACTTTC.

The chain employs TRBV19 and TRBJ2-5, with D maybe TRBD2 (5 bases). Germline CDR1 is LNHDA and CDR2 is SQIVND (reference sequence). V was clipped by 7 bases and J by 4 bases, with 19 bases between them. The length of the CDR3 is 15 residues. Here the CDR3 DNA reads TGTGCCAGTATCAGACCACCTCGGGGTCGAGAGACCCAGTACTTC. This codes for CASIRPPRGRETQYF.

V is TRBV27 and J is TRBJ1-5; the match to TRBD1 covers 9 bases. This CDR3 has 15 residues. Trimming took 5 bases from V and 6 from J; bases not matched to a gene: 8. Per germline, CDR1 MNHEY and CDR2 SMNVEV (reference sequence). The CDR3 sequence: CASSPGQGRAQPQHF. Here the CDR3 DNA reads TGTGCCAGCAGTCCCGGACAGGGGAGGGCTCAGCCCCAGCATTTT.

The genes are TRBV4-3 and TRBJ2-3; D call uncertain. Germline V CDR1 and CDR2: LGHNA, YSLEER. V lost 3 bases and J 0 bases, leaving 7 bases between the germline ends. This CDR3 region has 14 residues. For the CDR3, the DNA is TGCGCCAGCAGCCATAGCCCTAGCACAGATACGCAGTATTTT. Protein product: CASSHSPSTDTQYF.

V gene TRBV19 combines with J gene TRBJ2-1, with 10 bases identical to TRBD2. Germline V CDR1 and CDR2: LNHDA, SQIVND (reference sequence). The CDR3 spans 15 residues. The V segment lost 6 bases and the J segment 4 bases; nucleotides outside the gene matches: 6. The CDR3 protein is CASSQGLAIYNEQFF. DNA for the CDR3: TGTGCCAGTAGCCAGGGACTAGCGATATACAATGAGCAGTTCTTC.

The CDR3: CASSLRGGTQPYEQYF. The DNA for the CDR3 is TGTGCCAGCAGTTTAAGGGGGGGGACCCAGCCCTACGAGCAGTACTTC. This chain uses TRBV27 with TRBJ2-7; a weak D match, TRBD2 (7 bases). Germline lookup yields CDR1 MNHEY and CDR2 SMNVEV (reference sequence). This CDR3 is 16 amino acids long. V lost 2 bases and J lost 2, with 16 bases in between.

The rearrangement uses TRBV10-2 and TRBJ2-3, with 8 bases identical to TRBD1. This CDR3 is 15 amino acids long. After removal of 7 bases from V and 4 bases from J, the junction contained 10 bases not matched to a gene. Germline loops: CDR1 WSHSY, CDR2 SAAADI. The CDR3 bases are TGCGCCAGCACTCCGGCAGGGGGCATGGCAGATACGCAGTATTTT. Translated: CASTPAGGMADTQYF.

The J gene is TRBJ2-1, the V gene TRBV12-5; 10 bases match TRBD2. V shed 2 bases, J shed 0 bases, and the junction held 1 base outside the gene matches. The germline V gene encodes CDR1 LGHNT and CDR2 FRNRAP. The CDR3 runs to 16 residues. The chain's CDR3 is CASGLPSGSSYNEQFF. The CDR3 coding sequence is TGTGCTAGTGGTTTGCCTAGCGGGAGCTCCTACAATGAGCAGTTCTTC. The variable domain in full, with the rest retrieved from reference TRBV12-5 and TRBJ2-1, is DARVTQTPRHKVTEMGQEVTMRCQPILGHNTVFWYRQTMMQGLELLAYFRNRAPLDDSGMPKDRFSAEMPDATLATLKIQPSEPRDSAVYFCASGLPSGSSYNEQFFGPGTRLTVL.

The J gene is TRBJ2-3, the V gene TRBV29-1; D is possibly TRBD1 (6 bases). V was pared by 6 bases and J by 1 base, with 14 bases between. Germline-derived CDR1 and CDR2 are SQVTM and ANQGSEA. This CDR3 spans 14 amino acids. The CDR3 DNA reads as TGCAGCGTCGGTGGACAGTACGGCACAGATACGCAGTATTTT. Protein sequence: CSVGGQYGTDTQYF.

This clone was detected once. The chain is built from TRBV25-1 and TRBJ1-2, with TRBD1 as a possible D gene (5 bases). The CDR3 consists of 12 residues. The germline gives CDR1 MGHDK, CDR2 SYGVNS. Deletions cut 8 bases from V and 9 bases from J, with 16 bases between. The CDR3 loop is CASGLQVGSYTF. The CDR3 DNA follows: TGTGCCAGCGGCTTACAGGTTGGGAGCTACACCTTC.

This clone showed up just once. The chain is built from TRBV5-1 and TRBJ2-1; 10 nucleotides match TRBD2. Trimming took 0 bases from V and 4 from J; bases not matched to a gene: 1. Germline V gene data show CDR1 as SGHRS and CDR2 as YFSETQ. The CDR3 has 15 amino acids. Written as DNA, the CDR3 is TGCGCCAGCAGCTTGGGAGCGGGAGGGTACAATGAGCAGTTCTTC. This codes for CASSLGAGGYNEQFF.

This chain uses TRBV28 with TRBJ1-1; D unresolved. CDR3 length: 15 amino acids. From germline, CDR1 is MDHEN and CDR2 SYDVKM. V lost 5 bases and J lost 1, with 14 bases in between. Written as DNA, the CDR3 is TGTGCCAGCAGTACCCCTCGGGCGGGGAACACTGAAGCTTTCTTT. Its protein is CASSTPRAGNTEAFF.

The chain joins TRBV5-1 to TRBJ2-7, with 13 bases aligning to TRBD2. The CDR3 runs 16 residues. The ends lost 5 bases at V and 5 bases at J; junction bases unmatched: 10. Germline CDR1 and CDR2: SGHRS and YFSETQ. The CDR3 DNA reads TGCGCCAGCAGATCCCGGACTAGCGGGAGTATCGACGAGCAGTACTTC. Translated, it gives CASRSRTSGSIDEQYF.

This chain links TRBV28 with TRBJ1-4, with 10 bases aligning to TRBD1. V dropped 7 bases and J dropped 4; count of bases not matched to a gene: 15. Germline CDR1 MDHEN, CDR2 SYDVKM. The CDR3 extends over 18 amino acids. DNA of the CDR3: TGTGCCAGCAAATGGATGACAGGGGGCGCGGGAAGTAATGAAAAACTGTTTTTT. Amino acids: CASKWMTGGAGSNEKLFF.

This clone has only one observation. The V gene is TRBV5-1, the J gene TRBJ1-1, with D possibly matching TRBD1 (6 bases). The CDR3 has 14 amino acids. The germline CDR1 and CDR2 sequences are SGHRS and YFSETQ. V was clipped by 5 bases and J by 0 bases, with 11 bases between them. The CDR3 region is CASRAGTMNTEAFF. In DNA form, the CDR3 reads TGCGCCAGCAGGGCGGGGACAATGAACACTGAAGCTTTCTTT. Together with reference TRBV5-1 and TRBJ1-1, the CDR3 gives the full variable domain: KAGVTQTPRYLIKTRGQQVTLSCSPISGHRSVSWYQQTPGQGLQFLFEYFSETQRNKGNFPGRFSGRQFSNSRSEMNVSTLELGDSALYLCASRAGTMNTEAFFGQGTRLTVV.

This chain connects TRBV2 to TRBJ2-3; D not resolved. Germline values: CDR1 SNHLY, CDR2 FYNNEI. V lost 2 bases and J 0 bases, leaving 9 bases between the germline ends. This CDR3 spans 15 amino acids. The CDR3: CASSEFSRSTDTQYF. The CDR3 DNA reads as TGTGCCAGCAGTGAATTTAGCCGCAGCACAGATACGCAGTATTTT.

This chain joins TRBV30 and TRBJ1-2, with a possible D match to TRBD1 (5 bases). The CDR3 covers 13 residues. With 0 bases removed from V and 8 bases from J, the gap between germline ends came to 13 bases. Germline CDR1 GTSNPN, CDR2 SVGIG (reference sequence). This CDR3 is CAWSVPRAGGYTF. The CDR3 bases are TGTGCCTGGAGTGTACCAAGGGCAGGGGGCTACACCTTC.

The J gene is TRBJ2-1, the V gene TRBV7-8; D is unclear. This CDR3 comprises 11 residues. The V gene's germline CDR1 is SGHVS and CDR2 FQNEAQ. V lost 8 bases to trimming and J lost 6 bases, with 8 bases between them. The CDR3 protein is CASQVFNEQFF. The CDR3 DNA is TGTGCCAGCCAGGTTTTCAATGAGCAGTTCTTC.